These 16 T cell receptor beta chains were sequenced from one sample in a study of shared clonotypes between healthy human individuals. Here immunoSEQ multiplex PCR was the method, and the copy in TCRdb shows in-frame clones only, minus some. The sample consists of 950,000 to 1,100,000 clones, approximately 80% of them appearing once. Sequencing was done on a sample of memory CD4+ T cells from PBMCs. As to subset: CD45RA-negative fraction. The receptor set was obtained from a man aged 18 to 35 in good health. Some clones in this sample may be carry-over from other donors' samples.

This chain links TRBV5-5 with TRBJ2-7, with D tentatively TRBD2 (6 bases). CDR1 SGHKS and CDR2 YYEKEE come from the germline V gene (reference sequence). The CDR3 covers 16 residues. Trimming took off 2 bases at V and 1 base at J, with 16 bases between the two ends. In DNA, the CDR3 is TGTGCCAGCAGCTTTCGGCCGGGGGATTCTTCCTACGAGCAGTACTTC. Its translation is CASSFRPGDSSYEQYF.

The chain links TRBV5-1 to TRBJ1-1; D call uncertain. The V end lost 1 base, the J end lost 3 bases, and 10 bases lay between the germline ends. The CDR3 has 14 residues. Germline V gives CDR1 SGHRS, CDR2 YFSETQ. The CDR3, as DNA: TGCGCCAGCAGCTTGAATACGGAGGACACTGAAGCTTTCTTT. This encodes CASSLNTEDTEAFF.

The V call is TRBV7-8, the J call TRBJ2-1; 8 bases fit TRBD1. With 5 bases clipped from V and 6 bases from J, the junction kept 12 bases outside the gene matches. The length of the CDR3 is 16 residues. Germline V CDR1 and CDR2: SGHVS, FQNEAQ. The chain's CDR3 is CASSRHGQGKANEQFF. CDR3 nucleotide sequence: TGTGCCAGCAGCCGGCACGGACAGGGAAAGGCCAATGAGCAGTTCTTC.

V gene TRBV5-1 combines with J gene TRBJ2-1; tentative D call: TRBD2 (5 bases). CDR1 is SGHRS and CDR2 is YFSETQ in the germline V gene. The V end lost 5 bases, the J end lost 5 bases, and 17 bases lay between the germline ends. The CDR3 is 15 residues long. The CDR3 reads CASSALAGSHNEQFF. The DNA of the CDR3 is TGCGCCAGCAGTGCCCTCGCGGGTTCCCACAATGAGCAGTTCTTC. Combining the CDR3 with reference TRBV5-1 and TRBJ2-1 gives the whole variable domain KAGVTQTPRYLIKTRGQQVTLSCSPISGHRSVSWYQQTPGQGLQFLFEYFSETQRNKGNFPGRFSGRQFSNSRSEMNVSTLELGDSALYLCASSALAGSHNEQFFGPGTRLTVL.

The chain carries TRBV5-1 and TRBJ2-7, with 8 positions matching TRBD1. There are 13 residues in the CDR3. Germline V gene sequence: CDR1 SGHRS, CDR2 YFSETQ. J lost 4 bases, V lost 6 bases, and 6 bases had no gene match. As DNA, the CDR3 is TGCGCCAGCACGACAGGGGACTCGTACGAGCAGTACTTC. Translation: CASTTGDSYEQYF.

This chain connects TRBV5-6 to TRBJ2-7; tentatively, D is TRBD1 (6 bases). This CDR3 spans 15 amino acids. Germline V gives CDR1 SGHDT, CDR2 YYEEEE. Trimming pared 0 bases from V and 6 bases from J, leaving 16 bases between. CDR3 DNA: TGTGCCAGCAGCTTGGAGCCAGGGGCCGCCTCCGAGCAGTACTTC. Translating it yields CASSLEPGAASEQYF. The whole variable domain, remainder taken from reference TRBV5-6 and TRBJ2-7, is DAGVTQSPTHLIKTRGQQVTLRCSPKSGHDTVSWYQQALGQGPQFIFQYYEEEERQRGNFPDRFSGHQFPNYSSELNVNALLLGDSALYLCASSLEPGAASEQYFGPGTRLTVT.

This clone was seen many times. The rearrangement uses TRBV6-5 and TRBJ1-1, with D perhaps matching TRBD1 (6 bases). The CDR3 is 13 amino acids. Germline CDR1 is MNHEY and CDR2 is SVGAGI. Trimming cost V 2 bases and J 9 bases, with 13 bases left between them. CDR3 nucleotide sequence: TGTGCCAGCAGTTACCCAGGACAGCCTAAAGCTTTCTTT. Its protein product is CASSYPGQPKAFF.

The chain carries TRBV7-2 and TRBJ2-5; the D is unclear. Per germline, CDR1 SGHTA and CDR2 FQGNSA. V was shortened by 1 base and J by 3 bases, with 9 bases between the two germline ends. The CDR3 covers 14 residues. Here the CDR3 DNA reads TGTGCCAGCAGCTTAGTTGCGCAGAAAGAGACCCAGTACTTC. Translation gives CASSLVAQKETQYF. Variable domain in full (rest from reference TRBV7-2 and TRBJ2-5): GAGVSQSPSNKVTEKGKDVELRCDPISGHTALYWYRQSLGQGLEFLIYFQGNSAPDKSGLPSDRFSAERTGGSVSTLTIQRTQQEDSAVYLCASSLVAQKETQYFGPGTRLLVL.

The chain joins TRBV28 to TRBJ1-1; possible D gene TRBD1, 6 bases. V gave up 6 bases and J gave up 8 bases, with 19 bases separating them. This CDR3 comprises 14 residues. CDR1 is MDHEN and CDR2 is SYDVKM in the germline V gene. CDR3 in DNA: TGTGCCAGCAGACCGGATCTCAGTACAGGGGAAGCTTTCTTT. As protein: CASRPDLSTGEAFF.

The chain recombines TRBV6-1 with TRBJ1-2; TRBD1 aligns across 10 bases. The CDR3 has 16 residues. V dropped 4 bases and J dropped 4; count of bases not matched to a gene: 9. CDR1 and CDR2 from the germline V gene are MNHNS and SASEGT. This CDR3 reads CASSGSGTGAIYGYTF. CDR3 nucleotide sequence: TGTGCCAGCAGTGGTTCCGGGACAGGGGCGATCTATGGCTACACCTTC.

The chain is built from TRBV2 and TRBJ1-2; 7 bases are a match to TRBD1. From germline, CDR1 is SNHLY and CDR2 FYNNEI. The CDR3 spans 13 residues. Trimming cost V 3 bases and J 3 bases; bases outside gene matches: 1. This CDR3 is CASSDRGYYGYTF. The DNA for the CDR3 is TGTGCCAGCAGTGACAGGGGGTACTATGGCTACACCTTC.

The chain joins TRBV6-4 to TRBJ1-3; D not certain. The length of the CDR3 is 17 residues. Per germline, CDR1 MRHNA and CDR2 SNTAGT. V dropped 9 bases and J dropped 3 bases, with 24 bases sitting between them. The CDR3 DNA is TGTGCCAGGATGGCGGACTTTTCGCCGAAGGTTGGAAACACCATATATTTT. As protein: CARMADFSPKVGNTIYF.

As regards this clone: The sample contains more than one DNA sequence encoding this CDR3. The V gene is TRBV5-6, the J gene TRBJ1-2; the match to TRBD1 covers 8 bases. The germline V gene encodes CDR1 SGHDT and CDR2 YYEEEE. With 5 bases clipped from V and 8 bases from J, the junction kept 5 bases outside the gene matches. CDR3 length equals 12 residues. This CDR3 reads CASSLAGGGYTF. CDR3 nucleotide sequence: TGTGCCAGCAGTCTCGCAGGGGGCGGCTACACCTTC.

For the CDR3, the DNA is TGCGCCAGCTCCCATCCTGGGGTTGACACTGAAGCTTTCTTT. Its protein is CASSHPGVDTEAFF. This chain links TRBV10-1 with TRBJ1-1; D is unresolved. The V end was cut by 8 bases, the J end by 3 bases, with 16 bases between. Germline V gene data show CDR1 as WNHNN and CDR2 as SYGVQD (reference sequence). This CDR3 has 14 amino acids.

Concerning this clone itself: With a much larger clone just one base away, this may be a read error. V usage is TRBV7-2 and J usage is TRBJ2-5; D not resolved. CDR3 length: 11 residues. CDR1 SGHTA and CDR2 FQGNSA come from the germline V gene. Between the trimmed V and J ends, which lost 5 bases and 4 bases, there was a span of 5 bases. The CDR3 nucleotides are TGTGCCAGCAGCGTCGGAGAGACCCAGTACTTC. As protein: CASSVGETQYF.

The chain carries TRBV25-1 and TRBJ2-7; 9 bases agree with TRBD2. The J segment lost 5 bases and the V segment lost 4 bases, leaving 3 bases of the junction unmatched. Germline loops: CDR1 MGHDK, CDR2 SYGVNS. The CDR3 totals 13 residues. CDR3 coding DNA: TGTGCCAGCAGTGTCCGACTAGCGGACGAGCAGTACTTC. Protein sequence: CASSVRLADEQYF.